Described below is a single T cell receptor (beta chain) sequence and its context. Its antigen is not known. These data come from a study of shared clonotypes between healthy human individuals. Findings and limits, study-wide: Large sequencing depth failed to make sorted-subset sequencing complete, rarefaction showed.

The naive CD8 subset, CD45RO-negative cells positively selected for CCR7, excluded terminally differentiated effector memory CD45RA+ cells. The CDR3 loop spans 15 amino acids. The V and J ends lost 4 bases and 5 bases, in that order; junction bases with no gene match: 6. CDR1 is PRHDT and CDR2 is FYEKMQ in the germline V gene (reference sequence). The repertoire was sequenced with immunoSEQ multiplex PCR; TCRdb's copy has only in-frame clones and lacks some. Among around 2,100,000 clones listed, over 85% were seen once. Material: naive CD8+ T cells sorted from blood. The V call is TRBV13, the J call TRBJ2-5, with 11 bases that match TRBD1. The TCR originated in a man younger than 35 in good health. In DNA, the CDR3 is TGTGCCAGCAGCTCTTGGGACAGGGGGGAGGAGACCCAGTACTTC. Translation gives CASSSWDRGEETQYF.